The entry that follows covers one TCR beta chain sequence. These data originate in a study of metastatic and nonmetastatic thyroid tumors. Study-level background: The study looked at repertoires side by side in blood and in tumor or nodule tissue from malignant and benign thyroid patients.

The germline gives CDR1 SGHAT, CDR2 FQNNGV. Trimming removed 0 bases at V and 9 bases at J, with 15 bases between. The CDR3 consists of 15 residues. TCRdb reanalyzed the PCR reads with MiXCR. This sample carries about 15,000 clones, 25% to 35% of them seen once, and the ten largest clones take 10% to 15%. All patients reached thyroid surgery having received no treatment beforehand. The specimen was tumor tissue. The chain recombines TRBV11-2 with TRBJ2-1; D remains ambiguous. The sequence was collected from a male donor with papillary thyroid cancer or a benign thyroid nodule (not recorded which). Some clones in this sample may be carry-over from other donors' samples. The DNA of the CDR3 is TGTGCCAGCAGCTTAGATCAGGCTCTGGTCGTTGAGCAGTTCTTC. It codes for CASSLDQALVVEQFF.